This T cell receptor beta chain is drawn from a study of yellow fever vaccine responses in identical twins. Trimming took 9 bases from V and 7 from J, leaving 25 bases between them. Germline assignment: CDR1 PRHDT and CDR2 FYEKMQ (reference sequence). This CDR3 has 17 amino acids. TCRdb re-called the RT-PCR reads with MiXCR, one entry per CDR3 protein. The data contain 4,000 to 5,000 distinct CDR3 sequences, 65% to 90% of them seen just once; the ten biggest clones take up approximately 2.1%. The table lists this clonotype with a count of one. This sequence joins TRBV13 and TRBJ1-6; weak D call: TRBD1 (6 bases). The source is a young woman who received the yellow fever vaccine. Sequences were derived from T cells from blood (PBMCs), unsorted or a sorted subset (not recorded which), sampled before or after yellow fever vaccination (not recorded which). The CDR3 nucleotides are TGTGCCAGTACTCCCCTGGGGGGGCAGATACGAAATTCACCCCTCCACTTT. It translates to CASTPLGGQIRNSPLHF. The full variable domain, in which reference TRBV13 and TRBJ1-6 provide the parts outside the CDR3, is AAGVIQSPRHLIKEKRETATLKCYPIPRHDTVYWYQQGPGQDPQFLISFYEKMQSDKGSIPDRFSAQQFSDYHSELNMSSLELGDSALYFCASTPLGGQIRNSPLHFGNGTRLTVT.